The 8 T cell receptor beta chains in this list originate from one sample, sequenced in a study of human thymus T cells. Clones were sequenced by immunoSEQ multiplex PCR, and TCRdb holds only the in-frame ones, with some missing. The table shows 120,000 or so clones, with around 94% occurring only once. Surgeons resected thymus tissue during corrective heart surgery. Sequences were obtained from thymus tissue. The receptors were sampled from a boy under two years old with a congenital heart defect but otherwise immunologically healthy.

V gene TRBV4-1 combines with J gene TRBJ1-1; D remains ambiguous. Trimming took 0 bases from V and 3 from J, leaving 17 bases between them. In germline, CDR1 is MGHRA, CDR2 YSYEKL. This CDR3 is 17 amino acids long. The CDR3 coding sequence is TGCGCCAGCAGCCAAGATCTGGTGGCTGTTCAAGACACTGAAGCTTTCTTT. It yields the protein CASSQDLVAVQDTEAFF.

In DNA, the CDR3 is TGTGCCAGCAGCCCCGGGACTAGCGGGGGGCGTCAAGAGACCCAGTACTTC. This translates into CASSPGTSGGRQETQYF. The chain links TRBV11-2 to TRBJ2-5; 15 nucleotides agree with TRBD2. V gave up 5 bases and J gave up 2 bases; unmatched junction bases: 6. CDR1 is SGHAT, CDR2 FQNNGV, per germline. The CDR3 is made up of 17 amino acids.

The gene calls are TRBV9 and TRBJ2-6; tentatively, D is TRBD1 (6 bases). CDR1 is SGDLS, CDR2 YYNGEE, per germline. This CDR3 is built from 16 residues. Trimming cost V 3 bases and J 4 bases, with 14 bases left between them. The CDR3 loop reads CASSEGVLAGANVLTF. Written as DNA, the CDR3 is TGTGCCAGCAGCGAGGGGGTGTTGGCGGGGGCCAACGTCCTGACTTTC.

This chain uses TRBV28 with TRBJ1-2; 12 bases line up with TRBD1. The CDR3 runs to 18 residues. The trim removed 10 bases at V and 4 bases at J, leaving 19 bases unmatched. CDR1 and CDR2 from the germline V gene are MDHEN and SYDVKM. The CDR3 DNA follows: TGTGCCACCCTAAACAGCCGGGACAGGGGGCCTGAAGGCTATGGCTACACCTTC. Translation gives CATLNSRDRGPEGYGYTF.

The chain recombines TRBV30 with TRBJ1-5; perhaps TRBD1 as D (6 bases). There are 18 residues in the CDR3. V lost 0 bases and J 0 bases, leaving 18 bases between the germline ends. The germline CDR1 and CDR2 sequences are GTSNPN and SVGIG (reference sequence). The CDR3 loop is CAWSVQGSPVYSNQPQHF. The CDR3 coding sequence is TGTGCCTGGAGTGTACAGGGCAGCCCCGTCTATAGCAATCAGCCCCAGCATTTT.

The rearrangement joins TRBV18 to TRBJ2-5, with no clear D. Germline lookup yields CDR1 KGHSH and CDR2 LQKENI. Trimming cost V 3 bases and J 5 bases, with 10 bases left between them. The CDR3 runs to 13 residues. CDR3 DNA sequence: TGTGCCAGCTCACCCTCCTCGACCGAGACCCAGTACTTC. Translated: CASSPSSTETQYF.

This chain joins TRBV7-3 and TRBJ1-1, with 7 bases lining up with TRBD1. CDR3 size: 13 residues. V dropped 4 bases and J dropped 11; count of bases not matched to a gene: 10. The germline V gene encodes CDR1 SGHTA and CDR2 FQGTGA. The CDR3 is CASSSPGDSRAFF. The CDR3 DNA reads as TGTGCCAGCAGCTCGCCAGGGGACAGCAGGGCTTTCTTT. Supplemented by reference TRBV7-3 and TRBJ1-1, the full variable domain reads GAGVSQTPSNKVTEKGKYVELRCDPISGHTALYWYRQSLGQGPEFLIYFQGTGAADDSGLPNDRFFAVRPEGSVSTLKIQRTERGDSAVYLCASSSPGDSRAFFGQGTRLTVV.

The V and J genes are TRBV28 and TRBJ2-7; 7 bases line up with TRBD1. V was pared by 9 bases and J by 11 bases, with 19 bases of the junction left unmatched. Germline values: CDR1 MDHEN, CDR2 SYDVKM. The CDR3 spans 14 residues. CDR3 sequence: CARDISGTAAREYF. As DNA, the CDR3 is TGTGCCAGGGACATATCGGGGACAGCGGCGCGCGAGTACTTC. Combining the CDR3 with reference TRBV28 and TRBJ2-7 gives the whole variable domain DVKVTQSSRYLVKRTGEKVFLECVQDMDHENMFWYRQDPGLGLRLIYFSYDVKMKEKGDIPEGYSVSREKKERFSLILESASTNQTSMYLCARDISGTAAREYFGPGTRLTVT.